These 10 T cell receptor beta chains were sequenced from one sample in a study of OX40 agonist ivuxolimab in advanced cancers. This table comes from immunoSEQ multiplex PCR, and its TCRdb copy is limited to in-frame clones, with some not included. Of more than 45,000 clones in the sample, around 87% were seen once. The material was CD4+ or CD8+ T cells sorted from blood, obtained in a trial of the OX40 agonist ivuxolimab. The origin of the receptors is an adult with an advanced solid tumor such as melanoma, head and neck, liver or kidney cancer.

DNA for the CDR3: TGTGCCAGCAGCTCCACCTATAGCAATCAGCCCCAGCATTTT. Its translation: CASSSTYSNQPQHF. V gene TRBV5-6 combines with J gene TRBJ1-5; D call uncertain. With 3 bases removed from V and 0 bases from J, the gap between germline ends came to 7 bases. Germline lookup yields CDR1 SGHDT and CDR2 YYEEEE. This CDR3 comprises 14 residues.

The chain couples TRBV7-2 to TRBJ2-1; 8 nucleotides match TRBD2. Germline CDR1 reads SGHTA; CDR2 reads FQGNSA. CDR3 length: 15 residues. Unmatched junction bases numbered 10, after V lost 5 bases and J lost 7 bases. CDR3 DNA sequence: TGTGCCAGCAGCCCGGGGACTAGGGACCAAAATGAGCAGTTCTTC. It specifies CASSPGTRDQNEQFF.

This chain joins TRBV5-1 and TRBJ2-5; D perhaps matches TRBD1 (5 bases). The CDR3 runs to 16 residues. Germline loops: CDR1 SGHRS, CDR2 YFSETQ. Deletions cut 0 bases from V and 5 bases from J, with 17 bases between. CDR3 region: CASSLDGSIPGETQYF. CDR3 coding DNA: TGCGCCAGCAGCTTGGACGGCAGCATCCCAGGGGAGACCCAGTACTTC. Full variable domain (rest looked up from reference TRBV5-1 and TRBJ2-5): KAGVTQTPRYLIKTRGQQVTLSCSPISGHRSVSWYQQTPGQGLQFLFEYFSETQRNKGNFPGRFSGRQFSNSRSEMNVSTLELGDSALYLCASSLDGSIPGETQYFGPGTRLLVL.

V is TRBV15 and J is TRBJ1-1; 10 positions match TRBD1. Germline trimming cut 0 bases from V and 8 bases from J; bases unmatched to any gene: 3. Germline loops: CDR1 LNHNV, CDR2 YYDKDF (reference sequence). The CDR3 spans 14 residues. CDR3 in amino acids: CATSRDTTGGEAFF. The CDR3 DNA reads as TGTGCCACCAGCAGAGATACGACAGGGGGCGAAGCTTTCTTT.

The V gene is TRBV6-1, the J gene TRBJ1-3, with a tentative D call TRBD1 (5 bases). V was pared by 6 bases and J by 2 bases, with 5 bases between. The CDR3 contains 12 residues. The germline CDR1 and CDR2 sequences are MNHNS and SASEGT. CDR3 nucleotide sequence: TGTGCCAGCAGGGGGGCTGGAAACACCATATATTTT. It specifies CASRGAGNTIYF.

The CDR3 DNA reads TGTGCCAGTAGTCTCGGGGAAGGTGAAAAACTGTTTTTT. Its translation is CASSLGEGEKLFF. This sequence joins TRBV19 and TRBJ1-4; D unclear. The CDR3 has 13 amino acids. Germline CDR1 and CDR2: LNHDA and SQIVND (reference sequence). V was shortened by 5 bases and J by 7 bases, with 11 bases between the two germline ends. Drawing the rest from reference TRBV19 and TRBJ1-4, the complete variable domain is DGGITQSPKYLFRKEGQNVTLSCEQNLNHDAMYWYRQDPGQGLRLIYYSQIVNDFQKGDIAEGYSVSREKKESFPLTVTSAQKNPTAFYLCASSLGEGEKLFFGSGTQLSVL.

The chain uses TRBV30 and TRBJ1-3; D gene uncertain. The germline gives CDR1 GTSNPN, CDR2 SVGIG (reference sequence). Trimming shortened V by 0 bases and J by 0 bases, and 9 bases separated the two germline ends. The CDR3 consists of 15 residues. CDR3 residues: CAWSVFRDSGNTIYF. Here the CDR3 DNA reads TGTGCCTGGAGTGTCTTTAGGGACTCTGGAAACACCATATATTTT. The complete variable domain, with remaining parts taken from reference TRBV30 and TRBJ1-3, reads SQTIHQWPATLVQPVGSPLSLECTVEGTSNPNLYWYRQAAGRGLQLLFYSVGIGQISSEVPQNLSASRPQDRQFILSSKKLLLSDSGFYLCAWSVFRDSGNTIYFGEGSWLTVV.

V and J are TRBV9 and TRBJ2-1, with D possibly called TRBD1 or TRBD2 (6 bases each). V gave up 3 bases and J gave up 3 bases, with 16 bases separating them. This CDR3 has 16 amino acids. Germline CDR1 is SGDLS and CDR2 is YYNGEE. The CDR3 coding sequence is TGTGCCAGCAGCGCCCAGACAGGAGGGGTCTACAATGAGCAGTTCTTC. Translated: CASSAQTGGVYNEQFF. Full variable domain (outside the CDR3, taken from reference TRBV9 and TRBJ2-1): DSGVTQTPKHLITATGQRVTLRCSPRSGDLSVYWYQQSLDQGLQFLIQYYNGEERAKGNILERFSAQQFPDLHSELNLSSLELGDSALYFCASSAQTGGVYNEQFFGPGTRLTVL.

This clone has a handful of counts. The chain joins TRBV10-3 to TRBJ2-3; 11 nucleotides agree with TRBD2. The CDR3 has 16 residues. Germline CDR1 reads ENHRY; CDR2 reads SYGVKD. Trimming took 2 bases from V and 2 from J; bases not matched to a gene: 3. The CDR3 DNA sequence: TGTGCCATCAGTGAGGCTAGCGGGAGGAACACAGATACGCAGTATTTT. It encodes CAISEASGRNTDTQYF.

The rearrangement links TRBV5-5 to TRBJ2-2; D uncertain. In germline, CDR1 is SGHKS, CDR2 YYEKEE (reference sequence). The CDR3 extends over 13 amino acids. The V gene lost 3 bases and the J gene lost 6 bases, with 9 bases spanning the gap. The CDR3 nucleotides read TGTGCCAGCAGCTCAAACTTGGCCGGGGAGCTGTTTTTT. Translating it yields CASSSNLAGELFF.